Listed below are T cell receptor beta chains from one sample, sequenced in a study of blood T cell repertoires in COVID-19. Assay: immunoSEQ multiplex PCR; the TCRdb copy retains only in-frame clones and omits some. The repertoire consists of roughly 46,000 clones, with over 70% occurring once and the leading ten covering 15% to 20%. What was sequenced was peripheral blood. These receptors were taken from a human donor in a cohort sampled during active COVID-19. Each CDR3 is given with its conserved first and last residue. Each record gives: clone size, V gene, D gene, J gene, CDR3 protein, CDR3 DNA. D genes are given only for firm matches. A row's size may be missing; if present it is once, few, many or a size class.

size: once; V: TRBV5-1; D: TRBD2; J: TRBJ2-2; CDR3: CASGPPGLSDTGELFF; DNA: TGCGCCAGCGGACCCCCGGGACTATCAGACACCGGGGAGCTGTTTTTT
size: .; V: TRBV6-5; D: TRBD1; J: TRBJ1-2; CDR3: CASSTITGDYGYTF; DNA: TGTGCCAGCAGTACAATCACAGGGGACTATGGCTACACCTTC
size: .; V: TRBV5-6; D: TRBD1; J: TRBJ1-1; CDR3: CASSLRPTGGTEAFF; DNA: TGTGCCAGCAGCCTCAGACCGACAGGGGGGACTGAAGCTTTCTTT
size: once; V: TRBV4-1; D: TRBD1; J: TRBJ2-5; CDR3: CASSQDGTGRETQYF; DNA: TGCGCCAGCAGCCAAGATGGGACAGGGCGAGAGACCCAGTACTTC
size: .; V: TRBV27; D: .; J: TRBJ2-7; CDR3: CASSPGLSYEQYF; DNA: TGTGCCAGCAGTCCGGGACTCTCCTACGAGCAGTACTTC
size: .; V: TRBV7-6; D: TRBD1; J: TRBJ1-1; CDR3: CASSPGTGFGAFF; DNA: TGTGCCAGCAGCCCCGGGACAGGGTTTGGAGCTTTCTTT
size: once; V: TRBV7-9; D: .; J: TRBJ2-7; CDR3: CASSSGTYEQYF; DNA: TGTGCCAGCAGCTCCGGGACCTACGAGCAGTACTTC
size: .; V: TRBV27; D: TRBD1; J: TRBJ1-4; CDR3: CASSFMDRGRNEKLFF; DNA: TGTGCCAGCAGTTTTATGGACAGGGGGCGTAATGAAAAACTGTTTTTT
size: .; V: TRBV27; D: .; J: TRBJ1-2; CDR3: CASRPLGPSGGYTF; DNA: TGTGCCAGCAGACCACTTGGGCCCAGTGGGGGCTACACCTTC
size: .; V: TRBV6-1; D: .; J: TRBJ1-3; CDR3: CASSEEGGRNTIYF; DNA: TGTGCCAGCAGTGAAGAGGGAGGACGAAACACCATATATTTT
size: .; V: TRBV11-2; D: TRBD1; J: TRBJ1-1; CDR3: CASSLEPTGDKAFF; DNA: TGTGCCAGCAGCTTAGAACCCACAGGGGATAAAGCTTTCTTT
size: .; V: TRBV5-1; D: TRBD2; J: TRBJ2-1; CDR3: CASSLTPSGALKEQFF; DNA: TGCGCCAGCAGCTTGACACCTAGCGGGGCCCTTAAGGAGCAGTTCTTC
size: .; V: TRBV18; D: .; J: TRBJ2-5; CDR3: CASSRASQETQYF; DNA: TGTGCCAGCTCACGGGCCAGCCAAGAGACCCAGTACTTC
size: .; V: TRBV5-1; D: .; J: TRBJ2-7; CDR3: CASSPTGQHYEQYF; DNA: TGCGCCAGCAGCCCGACGGGACAACACTACGAGCAGTACTTC